Below, 21 T cell receptor beta chains from the same sample are listed, as sequenced in a study of blood T cell repertoires in COVID-19. Clones were read by immunoSEQ multiplex PCR, and TCRdb kept only the in-frame ones, dropping some. Seen here are more than 200,000 clones, approximately 86% observed once, and the top ten hold around 6%. Material: PBMCs or T cells enriched from blood (not recorded which). The receptors derive from a woman aged 25 to 39 with acute COVID-19.

This clone is a singleton in its sample. V usage is TRBV19 and J usage is TRBJ2-1; TRBD1 matches 10 bases. The length of the CDR3 is 15 residues. Germline V CDR1 and CDR2: LNHDA, SQIVND (reference sequence). J was trimmed by 1 base and V by 6 bases; bases with no gene match: 3. The CDR3: CASRGDRGSYNEQFF. DNA of the CDR3: TGTGCCAGTAGAGGGGACAGGGGTTCCTACAATGAGCAGTTCTTC.

V usage is TRBV7-9 and J usage is TRBJ1-6, with 9 bases that match TRBD1. The germline V gene encodes CDR1 SEHNR and CDR2 FQNEAQ (reference sequence). This CDR3 is built from 14 residues. Germline trimming cut 5 bases from V and 6 bases from J; bases unmatched to any gene: 2. The CDR3 protein is CASSRTGANSPLHF. The CDR3 coding sequence is TGTGCCAGCAGCCGGACAGGGGCTAATTCACCCCTCCACTTT. The full variable domain, with the rest looked up from reference TRBV7-9 and TRBJ1-6, is DTGVSQNPRHKITKRGQNVTFRCDPISEHNRLYWYRQTLGQGPEFLTYFQNEAQLEKSRLLSDRFSAERPKGSFSTLEIQRTEQGDSAMYLCASSRTGANSPLHFGNGTRLTVT.

This clone was counted once. The chain has TRBV18 and TRBJ1-5, with 9 bases aligning to TRBD1. Germline CDR1 reads KGHSH; CDR2 reads LQKENI. The CDR3 loop spans 16 amino acids. V lost 3 bases and J lost 6; bases outside the gene matches: 9. The CDR3, as DNA: TGTGCCAGCTCACCTAGGGACAGGGCTGGAGGTCAGCCCCAGCATTTT. This codes for CASSPRDRAGGQPQHF.

The J gene is TRBJ2-1, the V gene TRBV27; tentatively, D is TRBD1 (6 bases). The CDR3 has 12 residues. The V end lost 6 bases, the J end lost 7 bases, and 10 bases lay between the germline ends. The germline CDR1 and CDR2 sequences are MNHEY and SMNVEV (reference sequence). CDR3 DNA sequence: TGTGCCAGCAGAGGGGGTGGGAATGAGCAGTTCTTC. This sequence encodes CASRGGGNEQFF.

This clone was seen a single time. The J gene is TRBJ2-1, the V gene TRBV19; TRBD1 matches at 7 bases. Losses at the gene ends were 10 bases for V and 0 bases for J; bases not matched to a gene: 9. The CDR3 has 15 amino acids. Germline CDR1 and CDR2: LNHDA and SQIVND (reference sequence). CDR3 loop: CATGLTGSSYNEQFF. The CDR3 coding sequence is TGTGCCACAGGGTTGACAGGGAGCTCCTACAATGAGCAGTTCTTC.

The chain combines TRBV4-2 with TRBJ2-7; TRBD1 matches at 7 bases. The CDR3 contains 15 residues. The V gene's germline CDR1 is LGHNA and CDR2 YNFKEQ. Trimming removed 0 bases from V and 3 bases from J; junction bases left unmatched: 5. CDR3 coding DNA: TGTGCCAGCAGCCAAGATTGGGACAGTGACTACGAGCAGTACTTC. Residues: CASSQDWDSDYEQYF.

V usage is TRBV19 and J usage is TRBJ2-1; tentative D call: TRBD1 (7 bases). The CDR3 sequence is 12 residues long. Germline loops: CDR1 LNHDA, CDR2 SQIVND (reference sequence). V was trimmed by 5 bases and J by 9 bases, leaving 11 bases between them. CDR3 DNA sequence: TGTGCCAGTAGTCAGGGGGGAGGTGAGCAGTTCTTC. As protein: CASSQGGGEQFF.

J is TRBJ2-1 and V is TRBV7-2; D may be TRBD2 (6 bases). Trimming took off 2 bases at V and 9 bases at J, with 17 bases between the two ends. CDR1 SGHTA and CDR2 FQGNSA come from the germline V gene. The CDR3 is 15 residues long. The CDR3 bases are TGTGCCAGCAGCTTAACCGGGACTGGAAACGGTGAGCAGTTCTTC. It codes for CASSLTGTGNGEQFF.

The rearrangement joins TRBV27 to TRBJ1-5; D not resolved. V shed 1 base and J shed 3 bases, with 7 bases lying between them. This CDR3 comprises 14 residues. The germline gives CDR1 MNHEY, CDR2 SMNVEV (reference sequence). For the CDR3, the DNA is TGTGCCAGCAGTTTATGGCGGAACAATCAGCCCCAGCATTTT. Encoded protein: CASSLWRNNQPQHF.

This chain uses TRBV4-3 with TRBJ2-2; D might be TRBD2 (6 bases). V gave up 0 bases and J gave up 6 bases, with 17 bases separating them. Germline CDR1 reads LGHNA; CDR2 reads YSLEER. The length of the CDR3 is 17 residues. The CDR3 here is CASSQESGSPVAGELFF. Here the CDR3 DNA reads TGCGCCAGCAGCCAAGAATCCGGGAGCCCTGTTGCCGGGGAGCTGTTTTTT.

This clone has just a few counts. The chain uses TRBV25-1 and TRBJ2-7; TRBD1 matches at 9 bases. The germline gives CDR1 MGHDK, CDR2 SYGVNS. The CDR3 is 15 residues long. V shed 6 bases, J shed 0 bases, and the junction held 6 bases outside the gene matches. Here the CDR3 DNA reads TGTGCCAGCAGGAGCACAGGGGGCCTCTCCTACGAGCAGTACTTC. It yields the protein CASRSTGGLSYEQYF.

The chain is built from TRBV28 and TRBJ1-1; D might be TRBD1 (6 bases). Germline V lookup: CDR1 MDHEN, CDR2 SYDVKM. V lost 6 bases and J 5 bases, leaving 16 bases between the germline ends. This CDR3 region has 14 residues. CDR3 bases: TGTGCCAGCAGCCCGTTGGGGACACGGACTGAAGCTTTCTTT. Translation gives CASSPLGTRTEAFF.

V and J are TRBV6-1 and TRBJ2-7; TRBD1 agrees at 9 bases. CDR1 and CDR2 (germline): MNHNS, SASEGT. The trim removed 3 bases at V and 3 bases at J, leaving 9 bases unmatched. This CDR3 region has 16 residues. The CDR3 here is CASSDAQGATGYEQYF. The CDR3 nucleotides are TGTGCCAGCAGTGACGCACAGGGGGCAACCGGCTACGAGCAGTACTTC.

The chain has TRBV2 and TRBJ1-2; D uncertain. V lost 5 bases and J lost 4, with 11 bases in between. The germline V gene encodes CDR1 SNHLY and CDR2 FYNNEI. CDR3 size: 13 residues. DNA for the CDR3: TGTGCCAGCAGTTCGGACTCAAGCTATGGCTACACCTTC. It specifies CASSSDSSYGYTF. The full variable domain, rest sourced from reference TRBV2 and TRBJ1-2, is EPEVTQTPSHQVTQMGQEVILRCVPISNHLYFYWYRQILGQKVEFLVSFYNNEISEKSEIFDDQFSVERPDGSNFTLKIRSTKLEDSAMYFCASSSDSSYGYTFGSGTRLTVV.

The V call is TRBV9, the J call TRBJ2-1; no clear D gene. With 4 bases removed from V and 2 bases from J, the gap between germline ends came to 7 bases. Germline CDR1 SGDLS, CDR2 YYNGEE. This CDR3 has 13 residues. CDR3 DNA: TGTGCCAGCAGCCAAAATGCCTACAATGAGCAGTTCTTC. It encodes CASSQNAYNEQFF.

The chain employs TRBV27 and TRBJ2-5, with 7 nucleotides matching TRBD1. V lost 8 bases and J lost 3; bases outside the gene matches: 3. This CDR3 spans 12 amino acids. The germline CDR1 and CDR2 sequences are MNHEY and SMNVEV (reference sequence). CDR3 nucleotide sequence: TGTGCCAGCCGAGGGACAGAAGAGACCCAGTACTTC. Its protein is CASRGTEETQYF.

This chain joins TRBV5-6 and TRBJ1-5, with 8 positions matching TRBD1. V trimming: 0 bases; J trimming: 5 bases; junction bases outside the gene matches: 4. Germline values: CDR1 SGHDT, CDR2 YYEEEE. This CDR3 spans 15 amino acids. In DNA, the CDR3 is TGTGCCAGCAGCTTGGCAGGGGGCGTCGATCAGCCCCAGCATTTT. It is translated as CASSLAGGVDQPQHF.

The chain combines TRBV5-1 with TRBJ2-2; TRBD1 matches at 9 bases. From germline, CDR1 is SGHRS and CDR2 YFSETQ. Germline trimming cut 2 bases from V and 6 bases from J; bases unmatched to any gene: 11. This CDR3 contains 17 residues. The CDR3 loop is CASSFGQGQGRAGELFF. CDR3 nucleotides: TGCGCCAGCAGCTTTGGGCAGGGACAGGGCCGAGCCGGGGAGCTGTTTTTT.

This rearrangement joins TRBV7-3 to TRBJ2-7, with TRBD2 matching over 11 bases. Looked up from germline, CDR1 is SGHTA and CDR2 is FQGTGA. The J segment lost 7 bases and the V segment lost 1 base, leaving 0 bases of the junction unmatched. The CDR3 runs to 13 residues. The DNA of the CDR3 is TGTGCCAGCAGCTTAATAGCGGGAGGGGAGCAGTACTTC. Translated, it gives CASSLIAGGEQYF.

This chain uses TRBV4-2 with TRBJ2-7; 9 bases match TRBD1. Germline-derived CDR1 and CDR2 are LGHNA and YNFKEQ. The CDR3 contains 15 residues. V dropped 1 base and J dropped 5; count of bases not matched to a gene: 6. The chain's CDR3 is CASSQVGQGPNEQYF. The DNA for the CDR3 is TGTGCCAGCAGCCAAGTTGGACAGGGGCCCAACGAGCAGTACTTC.

V and J are TRBV2 and TRBJ2-2, with D possibly TRBD2 on 5 matching bases. Trimming removed 4 bases at V and 7 bases at J, with 13 bases between. CDR3 length: 14 amino acids. Germline CDR1 is SNHLY and CDR2 is FYNNEI. CDR3 loop: CASSGAVGGGELFF. CDR3 DNA: TGTGCCAGCAGTGGGGCCGTAGGAGGCGGGGAGCTGTTTTTT.